The subject of this entry is one T cell receptor beta chain. Its specific antigen is unknown. No much larger clonotype is one base removed from it; base qualities were not supplied. The immunoSEQ Assay, a bias-controlled multiplex PCR, was used to amplify TCRbeta CDR3 regions from genomic DNA. For the original study's pipeline: Nucleated cell counts per sample were estimated from amplification of reference gene primers within the assay. To quantify the absolute abundance of each unique TCRbeta CDR3 rearrangement, sequence reads were collapsed and filtered. For each sample, productive Simpson clonality was calculated by taking the square root of Simpson's diversity index across productive rearrangements. TCRdb holds this immuneACCESS table with in-frame rearrangements only. Some clones are missing; in checked studies, unresolved V genes explain under half, and the rest has no known cause. Clonal size and the V and J genes are those of that table, whereas D and trimming came from the DNA. This sample gives approximately 250,000 clones in total; roughly 86% of them show up just once. The ten largest clones capture 3.6% of the sample.

The entry originates in a study of blood T cell repertoires in COVID-19 (dated by TCRdb to 2018 to 2021). Regarding the study in general: The collaborator samples originated in the United States, Italy and Spain and spanned the acute and convalescent phases of COVID-19. Where available, HLA class I and class II types were obtained from metadata supplied by the sample provider rather than from assay-based typing. The sample metadata nearly always contained a de-identified subject ID, COVID-19 status, age in years and sex. The samples were drawn from two sources: the first 160 participants of the ongoing ImmuneRACE study, and 1,000 to 1,500 subjects contributed by 6 global collaborators. The repertoires were released in a freely available public database meant as a resource for research on the immune response to SARS-CoV-2. The material from the prospective study consisted of cDNA or gDNA derived from T cells, B-cell-depleted T cells, or PBMCs. Deeply sampled blood TCRbeta repertoires from subjects exposed to, actively infected with, or recovered from COVID-19 were included in the dataset.

Whole blood was collected in K2EDTA tubes by collaborating institutions according to the institutions' own protocols. For TCRbeta analysis, collaborators shipped samples in one of three forms: frozen whole blood, isolated PBMCs, or DNA extracted from either of those sample types. In the germline V gene, CDR1 corresponds to KGHDR and CDR2 to SFDVKD. The CDR3 numbers 13 residues from cysteine through phenylalanine. Just the 39-base CDR3 DNA is kept, in frame starting at base 1. V is reduced by 6 bases and J by 4 bases, leaving a spacing of 11 bases between them. Paper-wide results and their limitations: How much clinical and demographic metadata was included differed by source and by participant, and the metadata was provided uncurated.

Source material: peripheral blood. The sequence is built from TRBV24-1 and TRBJ1-2; 6 matching bases give a weak D call of TRBD1. The sequence came from a man younger than 35 with active or convalescent COVID-19. The base sequence is TGTGCCACCAGTACCGGACAGCCCTATGGCTACACCTTC. Translated, it reads CATSTGQPYGYTF.